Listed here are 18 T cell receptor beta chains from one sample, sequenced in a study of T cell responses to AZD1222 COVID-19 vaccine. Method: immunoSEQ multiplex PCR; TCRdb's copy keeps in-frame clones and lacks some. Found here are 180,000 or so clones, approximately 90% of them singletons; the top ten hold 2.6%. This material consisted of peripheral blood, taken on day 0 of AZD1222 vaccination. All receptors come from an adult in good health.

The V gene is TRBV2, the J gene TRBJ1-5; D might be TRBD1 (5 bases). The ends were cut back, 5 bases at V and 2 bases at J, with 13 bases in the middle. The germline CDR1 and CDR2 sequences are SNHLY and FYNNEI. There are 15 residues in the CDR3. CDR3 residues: CASSTGGWGNQPQHF. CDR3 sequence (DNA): TGTGCCAGCAGTACCGGGGGATGGGGCAATCAGCCCCAGCATTTT. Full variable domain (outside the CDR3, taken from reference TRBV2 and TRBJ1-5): EPEVTQTPSHQVTQMGQEVILRCVPISNHLYFYWYRQILGQKVEFLVSFYNNEISEKSEIFDDQFSVERPDGSNFTLKIRSTKLEDSAMYFCASSTGGWGNQPQHFGDGTRLSIL.

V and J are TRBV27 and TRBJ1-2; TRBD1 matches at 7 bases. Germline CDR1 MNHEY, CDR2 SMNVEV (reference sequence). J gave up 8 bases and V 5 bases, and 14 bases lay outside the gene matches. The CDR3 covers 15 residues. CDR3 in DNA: TGTGCCAGCAGTCCCGACCTAGGGGGCCGATTGGGCTACACCTTC. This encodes CASSPDLGGRLGYTF.

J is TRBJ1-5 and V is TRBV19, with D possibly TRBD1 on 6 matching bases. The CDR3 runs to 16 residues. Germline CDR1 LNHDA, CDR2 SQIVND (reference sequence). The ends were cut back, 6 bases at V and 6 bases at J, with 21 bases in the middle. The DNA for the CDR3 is TGTGCCAGTAGCCCCCGGAACAGGGTCTCTAGTCAGCCCCAGCATTTT. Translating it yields CASSPRNRVSSQPQHF. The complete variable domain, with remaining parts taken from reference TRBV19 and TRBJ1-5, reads DGGITQSPKYLFRKEGQNVTLSCEQNLNHDAMYWYRQDPGQGLRLIYYSQIVNDFQKGDIAEGYSVSREKKESFPLTVTSAQKNPTAFYLCASSPRNRVSSQPQHFGDGTRLSIL.

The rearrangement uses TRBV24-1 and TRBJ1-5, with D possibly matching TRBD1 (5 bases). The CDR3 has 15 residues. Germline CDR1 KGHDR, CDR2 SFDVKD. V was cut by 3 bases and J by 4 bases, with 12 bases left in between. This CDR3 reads CATSDRTGGNQPQHF. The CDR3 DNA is TGTGCCACCAGTGATAGGACGGGGGGGAATCAGCCCCAGCATTTT.

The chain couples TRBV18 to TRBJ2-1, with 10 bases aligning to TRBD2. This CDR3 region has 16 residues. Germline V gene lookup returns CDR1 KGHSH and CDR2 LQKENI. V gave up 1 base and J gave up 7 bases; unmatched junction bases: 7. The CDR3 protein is CASSPQREGPWNEQFF. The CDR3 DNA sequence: TGTGCCAGCTCACCACAGCGGGAGGGCCCGTGGAATGAGCAGTTCTTC.

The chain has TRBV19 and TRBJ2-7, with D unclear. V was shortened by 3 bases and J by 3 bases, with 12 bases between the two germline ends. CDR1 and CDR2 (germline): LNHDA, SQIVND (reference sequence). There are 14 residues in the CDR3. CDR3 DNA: TGTGCCAGTAGTATCGGGCATTTGGGCTACGAGCAGTACTTC. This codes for CASSIGHLGYEQYF.

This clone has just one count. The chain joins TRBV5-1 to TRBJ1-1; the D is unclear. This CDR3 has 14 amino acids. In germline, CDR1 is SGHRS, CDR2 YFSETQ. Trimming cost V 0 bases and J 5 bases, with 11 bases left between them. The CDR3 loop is CASSLAGIRTEAFF. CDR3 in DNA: TGCGCCAGCAGCTTGGCCGGGATTCGGACTGAAGCTTTCTTT.

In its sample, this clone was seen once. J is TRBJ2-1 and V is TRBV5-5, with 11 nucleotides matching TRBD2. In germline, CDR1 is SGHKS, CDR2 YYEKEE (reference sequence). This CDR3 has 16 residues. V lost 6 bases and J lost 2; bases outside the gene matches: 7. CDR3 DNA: TGTGCCAGCACCATGGGGGGACTAGCGGCCTACAATGAGCAGTTCTTC. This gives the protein CASTMGGLAAYNEQFF. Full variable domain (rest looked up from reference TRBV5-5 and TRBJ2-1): DAGVTQSPTHLIKTRGQQVTLRCSPISGHKSVSWYQQVLGQGPQFIFQYYEKEERGRGNFPDRFSARQFPNYSSELNVNALLLGDSALYLCASTMGGLAAYNEQFFGPGTRLTVL.

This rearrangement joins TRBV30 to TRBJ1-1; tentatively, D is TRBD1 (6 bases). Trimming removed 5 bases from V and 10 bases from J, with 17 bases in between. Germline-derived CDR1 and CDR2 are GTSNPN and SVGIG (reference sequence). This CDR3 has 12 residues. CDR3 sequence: CAWGGNREVAFF. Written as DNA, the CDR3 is TGTGCCTGGGGTGGGAACAGGGAAGTAGCTTTCTTT.

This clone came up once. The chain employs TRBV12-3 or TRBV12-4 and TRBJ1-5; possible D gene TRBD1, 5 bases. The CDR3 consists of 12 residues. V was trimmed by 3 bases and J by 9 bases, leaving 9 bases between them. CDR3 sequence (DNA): TGTGCCAGCAGTTTCCCCGGGGGGCCCCAGCATTTT. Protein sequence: CASSFPGGPQHF.

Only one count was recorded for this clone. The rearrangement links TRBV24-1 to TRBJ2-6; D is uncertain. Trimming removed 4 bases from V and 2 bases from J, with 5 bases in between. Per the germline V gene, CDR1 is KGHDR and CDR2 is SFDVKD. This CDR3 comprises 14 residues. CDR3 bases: TGTGCCACCAGTGAAGGTACTGGGGCCAACGTCCTGACTTTC. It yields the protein CATSEGTGANVLTF.

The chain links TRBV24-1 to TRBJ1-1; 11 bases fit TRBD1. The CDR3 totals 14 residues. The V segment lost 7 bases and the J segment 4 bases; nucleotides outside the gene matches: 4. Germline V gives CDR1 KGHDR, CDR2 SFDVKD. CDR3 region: CATRDRGRFTEAFF. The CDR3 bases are TGTGCCACCAGGGACAGGGGGCGCTTCACTGAAGCTTTCTTT.

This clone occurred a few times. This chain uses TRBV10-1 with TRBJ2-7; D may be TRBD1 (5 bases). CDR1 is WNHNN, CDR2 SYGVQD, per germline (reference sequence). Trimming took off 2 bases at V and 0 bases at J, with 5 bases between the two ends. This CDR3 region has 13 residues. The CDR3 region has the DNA TGCGCCAGCAGTGAGCAGGGCTCCTACGAGCAGTACTTC. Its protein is CASSEQGSYEQYF.

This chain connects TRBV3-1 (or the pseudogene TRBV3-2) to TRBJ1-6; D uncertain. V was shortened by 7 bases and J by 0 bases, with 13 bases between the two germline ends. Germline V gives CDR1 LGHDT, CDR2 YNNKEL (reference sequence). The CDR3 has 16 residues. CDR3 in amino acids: CASTLGRSSYNSPLHF. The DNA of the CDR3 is TGTGCCAGCACCCTAGGACGGAGCTCCTATAATTCACCCCTCCACTTT.

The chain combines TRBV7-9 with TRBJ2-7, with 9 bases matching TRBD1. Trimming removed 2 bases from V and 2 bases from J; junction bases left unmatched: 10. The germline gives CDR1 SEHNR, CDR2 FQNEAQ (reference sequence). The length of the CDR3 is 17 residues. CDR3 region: CASSLRRDRALTYEQYF. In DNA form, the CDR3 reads TGTGCCAGCAGCTTACGCAGGGACAGGGCTTTAACCTACGAGCAGTACTTC.

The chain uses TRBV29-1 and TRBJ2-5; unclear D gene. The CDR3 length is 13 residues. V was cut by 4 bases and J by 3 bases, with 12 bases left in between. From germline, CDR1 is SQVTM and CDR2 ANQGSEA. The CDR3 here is CSVGTGTKETQYF. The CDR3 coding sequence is TGCAGCGTTGGTACGGGCACGAAAGAGACCCAGTACTTC.

In nucleotides, the CDR3 is TGTGCCAGCCGGGGGGTCTCGAGCGAGCAGTACTTC. Its translation is CASRGVSSEQYF. The gene calls are TRBV7-9 and TRBJ2-7, with 7 bases fitting TRBD2. CDR3 length: 12 amino acids. V was pared by 8 bases and J by 6 bases, with 7 bases of the junction left unmatched. The V gene's germline CDR1 is SEHNR and CDR2 FQNEAQ (reference sequence).

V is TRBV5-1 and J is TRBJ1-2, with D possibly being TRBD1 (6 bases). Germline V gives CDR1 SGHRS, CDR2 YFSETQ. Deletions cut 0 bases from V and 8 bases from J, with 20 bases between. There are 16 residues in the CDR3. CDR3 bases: TGCGCCAGCAGCTTGGTTCCGGACAGCCAGACGATCGGCTACACCTTC. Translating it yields CASSLVPDSQTIGYTF.